The rows below give T cell receptor beta chains drawn from one sample of a study of blood T cell repertoires in COVID-19. Clones were sequenced by immunoSEQ multiplex PCR, and TCRdb holds only the in-frame ones, with some missing. Of about 250,000 clones in the sample, 70% to 90% were seen once. Sequenced material: peripheral blood. All receptors come from a young man with active or convalescent COVID-19. CDR3s include the opening cysteine and the closing phenylalanine or tryptophan. Each record gives: clone size, J gene, V gene, D gene, CDR3 DNA, CDR3 protein. D genes are given only for firm matches. Expanded clones are given a class, and other clones once, few, many or no size at all.

>-|TRBJ2-7|TRBV18|TRBD2
TGTGCCAGCTCACCACCGGGACTAACCCCAACCCAGTACTTC
CASSPPGLTPTQYF
>-|TRBJ2-1|TRBV7-2|TRBD1
TGTGCCAGCAGCTTGGGACAGAACAATGAGCAGTTCTTC
CASSLGQNNEQFF
>-|TRBJ1-4|TRBV5-6|TRBD1
TGTGCCAGCAGCTTGGGGACAGGGAAACTGTTTTTT
CASSLGTGKLFF
>-|TRBJ1-1|TRBV29-1|-
TGCAGCGTTGGGAGGGACTATACTGAAGCTTTCTTT
CSVGRDYTEAFF
>-|TRBJ1-2|TRBV18|TRBD1
TGTGCCAGCTCACCACTGGGACAGGGAGATATTGGCTACACCTTC
CASSPLGQGDIGYTF
>once|TRBJ1-1|TRBV5-4|-
TGTGCCAGCAGCTTGGACCCGAACATGAACACTGAAGCTTTCTTT
CASSLDPNMNTEAFF
>-|TRBJ1-2|TRBV9|TRBD1
TGTGCCAGCAGCCCCGGGACAGACTATGGCTACACCTTC
CASSPGTDYGYTF
>-|TRBJ1-4|TRBV7-9|-
TGTGCCAGCAGCTTATATCCAGGGGTAACTAATGAAAAACTGTTTTTT
CASSLYPGVTNEKLFF
>-|TRBJ2-3|TRBV5-1|TRBD1
TGCGCCAGCACCCGCCGGCAGGGGGCAGGAGATACGCAGTATTTT
CASTRRQGAGDTQYF
>-|TRBJ1-5|TRBV5-8|-
TGTGCCAGCAGGCCCGTGGGAGGTCAGCCCCAGCATTTT
CASRPVGGQPQHF
>-|TRBJ1-1|TRBV6-5|-
TGTGCCAGCCACGAACCGGGACAAGCTGAAGCTTTCTTT
CASHEPGQAEAFF
>-|TRBJ1-1|TRBV6-5|-
TGTGCCAGCAGTTACACCCCTACTGAGAACACTGAAGCTTTCTTT
CASSYTPTENTEAFF
>-|TRBJ2-4|TRBV7-8|-
TGTGCCAGCAGCCCCCGGACAGCCTCCTTAGCCAAAAACATTCAGTACTTC
CASSPRTASLAKNIQYF
>-|TRBJ1-5|TRBV29-1|-
TGCAGCGTTGCTAGCGGATATCAGCCCCAGCATTTT
CSVASGYQPQHF
>few|TRBJ1-5|TRBV4-1|-
TGCGCCAGCAGCCAAGATGAGGTTATTAGCAATCAGCCCCAGCATTTT
CASSQDEVISNQPQHF
>-|TRBJ2-7|TRBV28|TRBD2
TGTGCCAGCAGCCGGGGGACGGGACTAGCGGCCTACGAGCAGTACTTC
CASSRGTGLAAYEQYF
>-|TRBJ2-4|TRBV6-6|-
TGTGCCAGCAGTCCCACAAACTACAGGGGACTAGCCAAAAACATTCAGTACTTC
CASSPTNYRGLAKNIQYF
>-|TRBJ2-7|TRBV4-3|TRBD2
TGCGCCAGCAGCCAAGGTAGTGGCGAGACTAGCGTCTACGAGCAGTACTTC
CASSQGSGETSVYEQYF
>-|TRBJ1-5|TRBV2|-
TGTGCCAGCAGTGACGGTCCTCAGAGGAATCAGCCCCAGCATTTT
CASSDGPQRNQPQHF
>-|TRBJ1-2|TRBV7-9|-
TGTGCCAGCAGTTCTCCCGGGGTCGGCTATGGCTACACCTTC
CASSSPGVGYGYTF
>-|TRBJ1-5|TRBV6-2/TRBV6-3|-
TGTGCCAGCAGTTACTCGGAGGCGGTCCCCCAGCATTTT
CASSYSEAVPQHF
>-|TRBJ1-1|TRBV5-1|TRBD1
TGCGCCAGCAGCGTCCAGGGGGCGAACACTGAAGCTTTCTTT
CASSVQGANTEAFF
>-|TRBJ2-5|TRBV4-3|-
TGCGCCAGCAGCCGAGCTGGGGCACTACAAGAGACCCAGTACTTC
CASSRAGALQETQYF
>-|TRBJ1-6|TRBV5-8|TRBD1
TGTGCCAGCAGCTGGGGACAGGTTTATAATTCACCCCTCCACTTT
CASSWGQVYNSPLHF
>-|TRBJ2-7|TRBV5-1|-
TGCGCCAGCAGCCCCCCCGGGACACAGAGTTACGAGCAGTACTTC
CASSPPGTQSYEQYF
>-|TRBJ2-7|TRBV10-3|TRBD2
TGTGCCATCAGTGAGTCTAGGCGGGAGGGCTACGTGCAGTACTTC
CAISESRREGYVQYF
>-|TRBJ2-1|TRBV6-1|-
TGTGCCAGCAGTGAAGTGACAGACTACAATGAGCAGTTCTTC
CASSEVTDYNEQFF
>-|TRBJ2-6|TRBV5-4|-
TGTGCCAGCAGCCCTTCTAGTAGTGGGGCCAACGTCCTGACTTTC
CASSPSSSGANVLTF
>-|TRBJ1-2|TRBV6-5|-
TGTGCCAGCAGTTACGGGGCCAACTATGGCTACACCTTC
CASSYGANYGYTF
>-|TRBJ2-7|TRBV13|TRBD2
TGTGCCAGCAGCCCGGGGACGGGGGGATCCTACGAGCAGTACTTC
CASSPGTGGSYEQYF
>-|TRBJ2-7|TRBV28|-
TGTGCCAGCAGTTTCGACAGATACTACGAGCAGTACTTC
CASSFDRYYEQYF